This T cell receptor (beta chain) was recorded in a study of blood T cell repertoires in COVID-19 (dated by TCRdb to 2020 to 2021). Study-level background: Collaborator samples came from the United States, Italy and Spain and covered acute and convalescent phases of COVID-19. HLA class I and class II types, where available, came from metadata supplied by the sample provider rather than from assay-based typing. The repertoires were released in a freely available public database intended as a resource for research on the immune response to SARS-CoV-2. The material from the prospective study consisted of cDNA or gDNA derived from T cells, B-cell-depleted T cells, or PBMCs. The samples were drawn from the first 160 participants of the ongoing ImmuneRACE study and from some 1,300 subjects provided by 6 global collaborators. Sample metadata almost always included a de-identified subject ID, COVID-19 status, age in years and sex. Deeply sampled blood TCRbeta repertoires from subjects exposed to, actively infected with, or recovered from COVID-19 were included in the dataset. General study outcomes and caveats: The amount of clinical and demographic metadata varied by source and participant and was provided uncurated.

The collaborating institutions used their own protocols to collect whole blood in K2EDTA tubes. Collaborator samples were shipped for TCRbeta analysis as frozen whole blood, isolated PBMCs, or DNA extracted from either sample type. In the germline V gene, CDR1 corresponds to SGDLS and CDR2 to YYNGEE. Cut back by 0 bases and 3 bases, the V and J ends lie 12 bases apart. The CDR3 contains 15 residues, cysteine and phenylalanine counted. The read is trimmed to its CDR3 DNA, 45 bases read in frame from base 1. The immunoSEQ Assay, a bias-controlled multiplex PCR, was used to amplify TCRbeta CDR3 regions from genomic DNA. The study's processing was this. Within the assay, amplification of reference gene primers was used to estimate how many nucleated cells each sample contained. To quantify the absolute abundance of each unique TCRbeta CDR3 rearrangement, sequence reads were collapsed and filtered. For each sample, productive Simpson clonality was calculated by taking the square root of Simpson's diversity index across productive rearrangements. TCRdb re-hosts the immuneACCESS table, in-frame sequences only. Its copies lack some clones; in the studies checked, an unresolved V gene accounts for under half of them, and the cause for the rest is not known. That table gives V, J and clone size, and the DNA gave D and trimming. This sample is represented by about 140,000 clones; 87% of them were singletons. Together, the top ten hold 2% to 2.5% of the sample.

On this clone: Its binding antigen is unknown. Base qualities are not recorded, but no much larger clone differs from it by a single base.

This TCR derives from a man aged 45-65 years with active COVID-19. Sequencing was done on a sample of peripheral blood. The rearranged segments are TRBV9 and TRBJ1-2; the D gene is possibly TRBD1, with 5 bases matching. The nucleotide sequence reads as follows: TGTGCCAGCAGCGTAGGGGTGGGGCCGGACTATGGCTACACCTTC. This translates into CASSVGVGPDYGYTF. The CDR3, completed at both ends by the reference TRBV9 and TRBJ1-2 genes, gives the full variable domain DSGVTQTPKHLITATGQRVTLRCSPRSGDLSVYWYQQSLDQGLQFLIQYYNGEERAKGNILERFSAQQFPDLHSELNLSSLELGDSALYFCASSVGVGPDYGYTFGSGTRLTVV.